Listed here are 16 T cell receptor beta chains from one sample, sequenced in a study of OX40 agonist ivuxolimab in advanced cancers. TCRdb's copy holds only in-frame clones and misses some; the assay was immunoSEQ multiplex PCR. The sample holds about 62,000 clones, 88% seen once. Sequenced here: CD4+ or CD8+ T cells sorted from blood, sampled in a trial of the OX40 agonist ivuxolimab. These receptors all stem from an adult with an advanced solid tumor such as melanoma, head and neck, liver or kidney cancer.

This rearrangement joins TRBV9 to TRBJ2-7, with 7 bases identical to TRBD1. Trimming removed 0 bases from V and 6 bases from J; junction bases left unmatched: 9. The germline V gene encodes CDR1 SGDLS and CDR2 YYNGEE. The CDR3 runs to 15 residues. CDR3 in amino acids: CASSVAPATGREQYF. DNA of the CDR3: TGTGCCAGCAGCGTAGCCCCCGCGACAGGGCGCGAGCAGTACTTC.

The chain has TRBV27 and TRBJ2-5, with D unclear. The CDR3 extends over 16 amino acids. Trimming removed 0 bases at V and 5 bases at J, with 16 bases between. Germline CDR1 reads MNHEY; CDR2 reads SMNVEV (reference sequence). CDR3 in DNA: TGTGCCAGCAGTTTATCTCCTCCCGTAGTAAAGGAGACCCAGTACTTC. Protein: CASSLSPPVVKETQYF.

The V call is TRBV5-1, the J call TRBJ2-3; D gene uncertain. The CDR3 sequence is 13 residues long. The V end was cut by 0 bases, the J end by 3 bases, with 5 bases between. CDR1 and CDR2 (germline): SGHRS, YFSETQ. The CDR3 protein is CASSLAGTDTQYF. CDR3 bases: TGCGCCAGCAGCTTGGCCGGGACAGATACGCAGTATTTT.

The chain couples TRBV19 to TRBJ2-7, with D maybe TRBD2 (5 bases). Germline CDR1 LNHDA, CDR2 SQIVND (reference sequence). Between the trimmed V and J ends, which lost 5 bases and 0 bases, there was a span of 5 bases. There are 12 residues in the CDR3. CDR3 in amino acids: CASSRDSYEQYF. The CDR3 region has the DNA TGTGCCAGTAGTCGGGACTCCTACGAGCAGTACTTC.

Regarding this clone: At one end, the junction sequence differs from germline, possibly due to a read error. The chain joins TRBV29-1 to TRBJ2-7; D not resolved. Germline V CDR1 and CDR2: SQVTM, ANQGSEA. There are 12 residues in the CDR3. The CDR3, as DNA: TGCAGCGTGGAAGGGCTAGTGGCCGAGCAGTACTTC. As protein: CSVEGLVAEQYF.

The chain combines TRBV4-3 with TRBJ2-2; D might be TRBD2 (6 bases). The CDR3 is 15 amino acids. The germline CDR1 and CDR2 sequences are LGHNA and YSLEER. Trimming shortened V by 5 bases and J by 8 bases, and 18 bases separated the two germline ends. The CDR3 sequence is CASSVASDRLGELFF. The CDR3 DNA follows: TGCGCCAGCAGCGTAGCTAGCGACAGACTAGGGGAGCTGTTTTTT.

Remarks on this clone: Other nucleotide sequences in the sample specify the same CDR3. Here the CDR3 DNA reads TGTGCCAGTAGTATACCCGGAAACACCATATATTTT. It yields the protein CASSIPGNTIYF. The chain has TRBV19 and TRBJ1-3; D is unclear. V lost 2 bases and J 4 bases, leaving 3 bases between the germline ends. The CDR3 contains 12 residues. The germline gives CDR1 LNHDA, CDR2 SQIVND (reference sequence).

In nucleotides, the CDR3 is TGTGCCATCAGCGTACCAGGGGGCCCGAACACCGGGGAGCTGTTTTTT. Protein: CAISVPGGPNTGELFF. The chain joins TRBV10-3 to TRBJ2-2, with 8 bases fitting TRBD1. This CDR3 has 16 residues. In germline, CDR1 is ENHRY, CDR2 SYGVKD. Germline trimming cut 6 bases from V and 0 bases from J; bases unmatched to any gene: 6.

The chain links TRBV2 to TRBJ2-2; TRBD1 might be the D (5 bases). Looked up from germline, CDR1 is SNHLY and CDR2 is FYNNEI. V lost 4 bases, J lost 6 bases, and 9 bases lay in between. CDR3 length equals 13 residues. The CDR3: CASSGQGAGELFF. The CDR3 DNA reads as TGTGCCAGCAGTGGGCAGGGCGCCGGGGAGCTGTTTTTT. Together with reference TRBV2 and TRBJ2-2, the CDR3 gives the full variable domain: EPEVTQTPSHQVTQMGQEVILRCVPISNHLYFYWYRQILGQKVEFLVSFYNNEISEKSEIFDDQFSVERPDGSNFTLKIRSTKLEDSAMYFCASSGQGAGELFFGEGSRLTVL.

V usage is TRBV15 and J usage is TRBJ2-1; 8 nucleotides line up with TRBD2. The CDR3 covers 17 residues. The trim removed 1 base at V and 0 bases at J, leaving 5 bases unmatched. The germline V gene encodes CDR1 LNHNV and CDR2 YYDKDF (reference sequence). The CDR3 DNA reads TGTGCCACCAGCAGAGGTCGGGGGGGTAGCTCCTACAATGAGCAGTTCTTC. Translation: CATSRGRGGSSYNEQFF.

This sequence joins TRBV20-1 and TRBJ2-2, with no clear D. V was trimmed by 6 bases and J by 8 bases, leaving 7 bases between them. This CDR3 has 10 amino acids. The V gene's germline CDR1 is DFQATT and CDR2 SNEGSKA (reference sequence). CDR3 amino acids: CSARRGELFF. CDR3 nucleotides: TGCAGTGCCCGACGTGGGGAGCTGTTTTTT.

CDR3 protein: CASSQGLTETQYF. The CDR3 DNA sequence: TGCGCCAGCAGCCAAGGTCTTACGGAGACCCAGTACTTC. This chain joins TRBV4-1 and TRBJ2-5; no clear D gene. Between the trimmed V and J ends, which lost 1 base and 5 bases, there was a span of 8 bases. Germline-derived CDR1 and CDR2 are MGHRA and YSYEKL. CDR3 length: 13 residues.

The CDR3 bases are TGTGCCAGCAGCGTAACCGTTTGGGACGGATACACCGGGGAGCTGTTTTTT. It codes for CASSVTVWDGYTGELFF. The chain recombines TRBV11-3 with TRBJ2-2; D is tentatively TRBD1 or TRBD2 (5 bases each). Germline loops: CDR1 SGHNT, CDR2 YENEEA. CDR3 length equals 17 residues. Trimming left V 5 bases short and J 3 bases short, with 19 bases between. The variable domain in full, completed from reference TRBV11-3 and TRBJ2-2, reads EAGVVQSPRYKIIEKKQPVAFWCNPISGHNTLYWYLQNLGQGPELLIRYENEEAVDDSQLPKDRFSAERLKGVDSTLKIQPAELGDSAVYLCASSVTVWDGYTGELFFGEGSRLTVL.

CDR3 in amino acids: CASTPDRVSGNTIYF. CDR3 sequence (DNA): TGTGCCAGCACCCCGGACAGGGTCTCTGGAAACACCATATATTTT. The gene calls are TRBV7-8 and TRBJ1-3; TRBD1 aligns across 8 bases. The germline V gene encodes CDR1 SGHVS and CDR2 FQNEAQ. The CDR3 has 15 residues. Losses at the gene ends were 7 bases for V and 0 bases for J; bases not matched to a gene: 5.

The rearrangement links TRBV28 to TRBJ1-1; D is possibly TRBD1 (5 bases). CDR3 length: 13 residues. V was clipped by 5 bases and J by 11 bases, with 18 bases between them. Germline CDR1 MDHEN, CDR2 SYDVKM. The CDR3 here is CASSPGGGKKAFF. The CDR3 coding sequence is TGTGCCAGCAGTCCCGGGGGGGGTAAGAAGGCTTTCTTT.

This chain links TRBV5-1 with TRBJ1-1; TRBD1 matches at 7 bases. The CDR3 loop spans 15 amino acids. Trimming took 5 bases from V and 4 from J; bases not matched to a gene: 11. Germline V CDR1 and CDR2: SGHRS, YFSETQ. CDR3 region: CASSYGGQGGTEAFF. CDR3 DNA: TGCGCCAGCAGTTACGGAGGGCAGGGGGGCACTGAAGCTTTCTTT.